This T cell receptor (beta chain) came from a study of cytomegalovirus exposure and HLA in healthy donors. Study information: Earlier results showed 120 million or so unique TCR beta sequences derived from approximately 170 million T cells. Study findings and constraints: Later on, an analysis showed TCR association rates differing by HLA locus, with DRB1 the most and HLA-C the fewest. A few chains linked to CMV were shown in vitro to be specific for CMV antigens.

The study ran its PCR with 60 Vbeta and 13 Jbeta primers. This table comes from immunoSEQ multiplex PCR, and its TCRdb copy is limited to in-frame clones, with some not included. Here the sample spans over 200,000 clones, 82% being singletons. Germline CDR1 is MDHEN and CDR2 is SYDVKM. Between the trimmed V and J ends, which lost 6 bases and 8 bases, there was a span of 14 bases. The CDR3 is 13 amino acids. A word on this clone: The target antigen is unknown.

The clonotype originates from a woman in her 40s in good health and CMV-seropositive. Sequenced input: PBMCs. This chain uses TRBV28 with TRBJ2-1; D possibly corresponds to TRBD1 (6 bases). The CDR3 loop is CASREQGSDEQFF. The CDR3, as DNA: TGTGCCAGCAGGGAACAGGGCAGCGATGAGCAGTTCTTC.